A single sample is the source of the 30 T cell receptor beta chains below, sequenced in a study of blood T cell repertoires in COVID-19. Assay used: immunoSEQ multiplex PCR; TCRdb lists only in-frame clones, some missing. The sample lists 250,000 to 300,000 clones, approximately 80% occurring once. Source material: PBMCs or T cells enriched from blood (not recorded which). The source of these receptors is a man in his forties who had been exposed to COVID-19.

This chain joins TRBV24-1 and TRBJ2-1; 9 positions agree with TRBD2. V was pared by 0 bases and J by 9 bases, with 8 bases of the junction left unmatched. This CDR3 region has 16 residues. From germline, CDR1 is KGHDR and CDR2 SFDVKD. The CDR3 region has the DNA TGTGCCACCAGTGATTTGCGGTCTAGCGGGATCGGTGAGCAGTTCTTC. Translated: CATSDLRSSGIGEQFF.

This sequence joins TRBV12-5 and TRBJ2-3; 9 bases fit TRBD2. The V gene end was trimmed by 0 bases and the J gene end by 1 base; junction bases not matched to a gene: 14. The germline V gene has CDR1 LGHNT and CDR2 FRNRAP. This CDR3 is 20 amino acids long. The CDR3 DNA is TGTGCTAGTGGTTTGGTTCTTGGCGGGAGGGGCCCGGGGCGCACAGATACGCAGTATTTT. This codes for CASGLVLGGRGPGRTDTQYF.

This chain links TRBV30 with TRBJ2-3; 8 bases agree with TRBD2. V was clipped by 2 bases and J by 6 bases; unmatched bases: 7. This CDR3 has 14 residues. Germline CDR1 GTSNPN, CDR2 SVGIG (reference sequence). In DNA form, the CDR3 reads TGTGCCTGGAGTCGGGAGGGGTACCTGGATACGCAGTATTTT. This translates into CAWSREGYLDTQYF.

The J gene is TRBJ1-5, the V gene TRBV12-3 or TRBV12-4; D not certain. The V and J ends lost 4 bases and 8 bases respectively, with 9 bases between them. The CDR3 is 12 residues long. CDR3 sequence reads: CASSSPGEPQHF. The CDR3 region has the DNA TGTGCCAGCAGTTCCCCCGGGGAGCCCCAGCATTTT.

CDR3 nucleotide sequence: TGTGCCAGTACGGGCGGGAGCTCCTACAATGAGCAGTTCTTC. This codes for CASTGGSSYNEQFF. The chain couples TRBV19 to TRBJ2-1; 7 nucleotides line up with TRBD2. The CDR3 loop spans 14 amino acids. J gave up 0 bases and V 7 bases, and 3 bases lay outside the gene matches. From germline, CDR1 is LNHDA and CDR2 SQIVND (reference sequence).

The genes are TRBV7-6 and TRBJ2-7; tentative D call: TRBD2 (5 bases). Per germline, CDR1 SGHVS and CDR2 FNYEAQ. V lost 5 bases, J lost 1 base, and 12 bases lay in between. This CDR3 has 14 amino acids. DNA of the CDR3: TGTGCCAGCAGCCCCGGAGGAAGTTCCTACGAGCAGTACTTC. Amino acids: CASSPGGSSYEQYF.

This chain links TRBV25-1 with TRBJ2-7; D possibly corresponds to TRBD1 (6 bases). Germline CDR1 reads MGHDK; CDR2 reads SYGVNS. The length of the CDR3 is 12 residues. The germline V and J ends were trimmed by 5 bases and 3 bases, with 8 bases remaining between them. For the CDR3, the DNA is TGTGCCAGCAGTCTGACAGGCTACGAGCAGTACTTC. This codes for CASSLTGYEQYF.

This clone was seen a single time. The CDR3 here is CASSTGLGSTDTQYF. CDR3 in DNA: TGTGCCAGCAGTACAGGGTTGGGTTCCACAGATACGCAGTATTTT. V gene TRBV7-3 combines with J gene TRBJ2-3, with D possibly being TRBD1 (6 bases). Trimming removed 6 bases from V and 2 bases from J, with 15 bases in between. Germline CDR1 reads SGHTA; CDR2 reads FQGTGA. CDR3 length: 15 amino acids. The whole variable domain, remainder taken from reference TRBV7-3 and TRBJ2-3, is GAGVSQTPSNKVTEKGKYVELRCDPISGHTALYWYRQSLGQGPEFLIYFQGTGAADDSGLPNDRFFAVRPEGSVSTLKIQRTERGDSAVYLCASSTGLGSTDTQYFGPGTRLTVL.

This chain uses TRBV29-1 with TRBJ2-1, with 14 bases matching TRBD2. The CDR3 is 13 amino acids. The J segment lost 8 bases and the V segment lost 7 bases, leaving 4 bases of the junction unmatched. Germline V gives CDR1 SQVTM, CDR2 ANQGSEA. CDR3 in amino acids: CSAGTSGSDEQFF. The CDR3 nucleotides read TGCAGCGCGGGGACTAGCGGGAGTGATGAGCAGTTCTTC.

This clone was seen a single time. The chain carries TRBV5-1 and TRBJ1-1; TRBD1 agrees at 7 bases. V was pared by 5 bases and J by 1 base, with 2 bases of the junction left unmatched. CDR1 is SGHRS and CDR2 is YFSETQ in the germline V gene. The CDR3 loop spans 13 amino acids. The CDR3 spells CASRGTENTEAFF. For the CDR3, the DNA is TGCGCCAGCAGAGGGACAGAGAACACTGAAGCTTTCTTT.

The genes are TRBV7-8 and TRBJ2-3; D may be TRBD1 (5 bases). Trimming took 2 bases from V and 0 from J, leaving 15 bases between them. CDR1 SGHVS and CDR2 FQNEAQ come from the germline V gene. This CDR3 is 17 amino acids long. The CDR3 bases are TGTGCCAGCAGCTTATATGAGGCAGGGTTAAGCACAGATACGCAGTATTTT. Translation gives CASSLYEAGLSTDTQYF.

This clone was observed a handful of times. This chain connects TRBV9 to TRBJ1-3; 7 bases are a match to TRBD1. The trim removed 4 bases at V and 2 bases at J, leaving 9 bases unmatched. Germline-derived CDR1 and CDR2 are SGDLS and YYNGEE. The CDR3 extends over 16 amino acids. CDR3 protein: CASSRRGQSTGNTIYF. CDR3 DNA sequence: TGTGCCAGCAGCCGAAGGGGACAGTCTACTGGAAACACCATATATTTT. The full variable domain, completed using reference TRBV9 and TRBJ1-3, is DSGVTQTPKHLITATGQRVTLRCSPRSGDLSVYWYQQSLDQGLQFLIQYYNGEERAKGNILERFSAQQFPDLHSELNLSSLELGDSALYFCASSRRGQSTGNTIYFGEGSWLTVV.

V gene TRBV12-5 combines with J gene TRBJ2-7; TRBD1 matches 8 bases. Germline values: CDR1 LGHNT, CDR2 FRNRAP. J lost 4 bases, V lost 2 bases, and 10 bases had no gene match. CDR3 size: 16 residues. The CDR3 loop reads CASGLLRTGMLYEQYF. DNA for the CDR3: TGTGCTAGTGGTTTGCTACGGACAGGGATGTTGTACGAGCAGTACTTC. Looking up the rest from reference TRBV12-5 and TRBJ2-7 gives the full variable domain: DARVTQTPRHKVTEMGQEVTMRCQPILGHNTVFWYRQTMMQGLELLAYFRNRAPLDDSGMPKDRFSAEMPDATLATLKIQPSEPRDSAVYFCASGLLRTGMLYEQYFGPGTRLTVT.

The chain carries TRBV30 and TRBJ1-5, with D uncertain. V lost 5 bases to trimming and J lost 4 bases, with 9 bases between them. CDR1 and CDR2 (germline): GTSNPN, SVGIG (reference sequence). This CDR3 contains 12 residues. DNA of the CDR3: TGTGCCTGGGCTACCGATAATCAGCCCCAGCATTTT. It specifies CAWATDNQPQHF.

The rearrangement joins TRBV11-3 to TRBJ1-6, with a possible D match to TRBD1 (6 bases). V was pared by 3 bases and J by 14 bases, with 17 bases between. CDR3 length: 14 residues. From germline, CDR1 is SGHNT and CDR2 YENEEA. Here the CDR3 DNA reads TGTGCCAGCAGCTTTCGGGACATGGACGTTACCCTCCACTTT. Amino acid sequence: CASSFRDMDVTLHF.

This clone has a single count. V and J are TRBV5-1 and TRBJ2-7; 10 bases are a match to TRBD1. This CDR3 has 15 amino acids. J was trimmed by 3 bases and V by 4 bases; bases with no gene match: 7. Germline CDR1 SGHRS, CDR2 YFSETQ. CDR3: CASSRDRGLSYEQYF. In DNA, the CDR3 is TGCGCCAGCAGCCGGGACAGGGGATTAAGCTACGAGCAGTACTTC.

The chain combines TRBV2 with TRBJ2-7; D perhaps matches TRBD1 (6 bases). This CDR3 region has 12 residues. Germline CDR1 is SNHLY and CDR2 is FYNNEI. The ends were cut back, 11 bases at V and 3 bases at J, with 14 bases in the middle. The CDR3 sequence is CAGHRDNYEQYF. The CDR3 DNA is TGTGCCGGTCACCGGGACAACTACGAGCAGTACTTC.

This clone appeared a few times. The chain links TRBV5-1 to TRBJ2-1, with a tentative D call TRBD1 (7 bases). Germline CDR1 reads SGHRS; CDR2 reads YFSETQ. CDR3 length equals 15 residues. The V end lost 4 bases, the J end lost 6 bases, and 17 bases lay between the germline ends. CDR3 DNA sequence: TGCGCCAGCAGCCTAGGGGCGGGGACAGTCAATGAGCAGTTCTTC. Its protein product is CASSLGAGTVNEQFF.

The chain joins TRBV5-1 to TRBJ1-1; D possibly corresponds to TRBD1 (6 bases). V shed 0 bases and J shed 5 bases, with 11 bases lying between them. This CDR3 spans 14 amino acids. Germline V gene data show CDR1 as SGHRS and CDR2 as YFSETQ. The CDR3 region has the DNA TGCGCCAGCAGCTTGGGTGGGGGCGAGACTGAAGCTTTCTTT. Encoded protein: CASSLGGGETEAFF.

This chain links TRBV9 with TRBJ2-2; D not certain. Germline V CDR1 and CDR2: SGDLS, YYNGEE. V was pared by 4 bases and J by 6 bases, with 7 bases between. CDR3 length: 12 amino acids. The CDR3 spells CASSIRSGELFF. CDR3 DNA: TGTGCCAGCAGCATTCGGTCCGGGGAGCTGTTTTTT.

This chain joins TRBV7-2 and TRBJ1-2, with D possibly being TRBD1 (6 bases). The CDR3 spans 15 residues. The germline gives CDR1 SGHTA, CDR2 FQGNSA. Trimming left V 5 bases short and J 8 bases short, with 21 bases between. The CDR3 spells CASSPRPYRVGGYTF. CDR3 in DNA: TGTGCCAGCAGCCCCAGACCCTACAGGGTGGGGGGCTACACCTTC.

DNA for the CDR3: TGTGCCAGCAGTTACGAGGCGAACACTGAAGCTTTCTTT. Translated: CASSYEANTEAFF. J is TRBJ1-1 and V is TRBV6-5; D ambiguous. The CDR3 covers 13 residues. Trimming removed 2 bases from V and 1 base from J, with 5 bases in between. Germline V lookup: CDR1 MNHEY, CDR2 SVGAGI.

V usage is TRBV25-1 and J usage is TRBJ1-6; D unclear. V was shortened by 0 bases and J by 9 bases, with 6 bases between the two germline ends. The CDR3 spans 13 residues. Germline lookup yields CDR1 MGHDK and CDR2 SYGVNS. The CDR3 region is CASSEYIGSPLHF. The CDR3 region has the DNA TGTGCCAGCAGTGAATACATCGGTTCACCCCTCCACTTT.

V usage is TRBV9 and J usage is TRBJ1-1, with TRBD1 identical over 7 bases. Germline V CDR1 and CDR2: SGDLS, YYNGEE. V was pared by 0 bases and J by 1 base, with 3 bases of the junction left unmatched. This CDR3 has 15 residues. The CDR3 here is CASSVDGTANTEAFF. The DNA of the CDR3 is TGTGCCAGCAGCGTAGATGGGACAGCGAACACTGAAGCTTTCTTT.

This chain connects TRBV30 to TRBJ1-6; TRBD1 is a possible D gene (5 bases). V lost 2 bases, J lost 13 bases, and 15 bases lay in between. This CDR3 has 13 residues. Germline V gene data show CDR1 as GTSNPN and CDR2 as SVGIG (reference sequence). The CDR3 is CAWSPGDIAPLHF. The CDR3 nucleotides are TGTGCCTGGAGTCCGGGGGATATCGCGCCCCTCCACTTT.

The chain uses TRBV6-1 and TRBJ2-7; 8 bases are a match to TRBD1. The CDR3 has 14 amino acids. V lost 0 bases to trimming and J lost 6 bases; unmatched junction nucleotides: 4. Germline values: CDR1 MNHNS, CDR2 SASEGT. The CDR3 DNA reads as TGTGCCAGCAGTGAAGCGACAGGGGTGGGCGAGCAGTACTTC. Its protein product is CASSEATGVGEQYF.

This rearrangement joins TRBV18 to TRBJ1-1; 7 bases align to TRBD1. From germline, CDR1 is KGHSH and CDR2 LQKENI. Trimming removed 4 bases from V and 7 bases from J; junction bases left unmatched: 6. The CDR3 consists of 13 residues. CDR3 nucleotides: TGTGCCAGCTCACGGGACAGCCTACTTGAAGCTTTCTTT. Protein sequence: CASSRDSLLEAFF.

The chain employs TRBV18 and TRBJ2-7, with a possible D match to TRBD1 (5 bases). Deletions cut 3 bases from V and 0 bases from J, with 12 bases between. The CDR3 runs 15 residues. CDR1 is KGHSH and CDR2 is LQKENI in the germline V gene. The CDR3 DNA reads TGTGCCAGCTCACCGTCACAGGAAAGCTCCTACGAGCAGTACTTC. Translating gives CASSPSQESSYEQYF.

The CDR3 spells CAISPRSPTGEQFF. In DNA, the CDR3 is TGTGCCATCTCCCCCCGCTCCCCTACGGGGGAGCAGTTCTTC. V is TRBV10-3 and J is TRBJ2-1, with D possibly being TRBD2 (5 bases). The CDR3 has 14 residues. The V end lost 8 bases, the J end lost 10 bases, and 21 bases lay between the germline ends. In germline, CDR1 is ENHRY, CDR2 SYGVKD.

The chain joins TRBV10-3 to TRBJ2-7, with 15 nucleotides matching TRBD2. Trimming at V came to 4 bases and at J to 4 bases, leaving 5 bases not matched to a gene. The germline V gene encodes CDR1 ENHRY and CDR2 SYGVKD. The CDR3 runs 16 residues. CDR3 loop: CAISGGLAGGQYEQYF. DNA of the CDR3: TGTGCCATCAGTGGAGGACTAGCGGGAGGGCAATACGAGCAGTACTTC.